The next 21 T cell receptor beta chains were all read from a single sample in a study of blood T cell repertoires in COVID-19. Clones were read by immunoSEQ multiplex PCR, and TCRdb kept only the in-frame ones, dropping some. The sample yields about 190,000 clones, 70% to 85% seen once. The sample comprised PBMCs or T cells enriched from blood (not recorded which). The receptor source for this set is a woman in her fifties or sixties who had recovered from COVID-19.

This clone was counted once. This rearrangement joins TRBV7-2 to TRBJ2-3; D is unclear. Trimming took off 1 base at V and 4 bases at J, with 6 bases between the two ends. Germline-derived CDR1 and CDR2 are SGHTA and FQGNSA. CDR3 length: 13 residues. CDR3 protein: CASSLGISDTQYF. The CDR3 DNA follows: TGTGCCAGCAGCTTAGGTATATCAGATACGCAGTATTTT.

The V gene is TRBV24-1, the J gene TRBJ2-3, with 9 bases lining up with TRBD2. The CDR3 loop spans 15 amino acids. The germline CDR1 and CDR2 sequences are KGHDR and SFDVKD. Losses at the gene ends were 3 bases for V and 5 bases for J; bases not matched to a gene: 5. DNA of the CDR3: TGTGCCACCAGTGATCCTAGCGGGGTGGGAGATACGCAGTATTTT. Translated: CATSDPSGVGDTQYF.

The table lists this clone with a few counts. The genes are TRBV7-2 and TRBJ2-3, with TRBD2 matching over 7 bases. The CDR3 is 13 residues long. The germline V gene has CDR1 SGHTA and CDR2 FQGNSA. V trimming: 5 bases; J trimming: 5 bases; junction bases outside the gene matches: 4. The CDR3 DNA reads TGTGCCAGCAGCACCATAGCGGGAGATACGCAGTATTTT. Protein product: CASSTIAGDTQYF.

J is TRBJ2-2 and V is TRBV7-9, with 7 nucleotides matching TRBD2. V shed 6 bases, J shed 7 bases, and the junction held 14 bases outside the gene matches. Germline V lookup: CDR1 SEHNR, CDR2 FQNEAQ (reference sequence). This CDR3 comprises 16 residues. CDR3 in amino acids: CASRGGGRLPVGELFF. CDR3 bases: TGTGCCAGCAGAGGAGGCGGGAGACTCCCCGTCGGGGAGCTGTTTTTT.

The V gene is TRBV11-2, the J gene TRBJ2-1; perhaps TRBD2 as D (5 bases). The CDR3 has 16 residues. Germline assignment: CDR1 SGHAT and CDR2 FQNNGV. The ends were cut back, 4 bases at V and 0 bases at J, with 13 bases in the middle. CDR3 sequence (DNA): TGTGCCAGCAGCTCGACTATAACGAGCTCCTACAATGAGCAGTTCTTC. This translates into CASSSTITSSYNEQFF.

The chain is built from TRBV7-7 and TRBJ2-1, with TRBD2 matching 7 bases. The trim removed 2 bases at V and 5 bases at J, leaving 6 bases unmatched. CDR1 is SSHAT, CDR2 FNYEAQ, per germline (reference sequence). The CDR3 runs to 15 residues. The CDR3 nucleotides are TGTGCCAGCAGCTTAATGGGCGGGAGCCACAATGAGCAGTTCTTC. This gives the protein CASSLMGGSHNEQFF.

The chain is built from TRBV10-1 and TRBJ2-2; tentative D call: TRBD2 (6 bases). The V gene lost 3 bases and the J gene lost 5 bases, with 10 bases spanning the gap. Per the germline V gene, CDR1 is WNHNN and CDR2 is SYGVQD (reference sequence). The CDR3 runs 14 residues. This CDR3 reads CASSDRGWTGELFF. The CDR3 coding sequence is TGCGCCAGCAGTGACCGGGGGTGGACCGGGGAGCTGTTTTTT.

The V call is TRBV2, the J call TRBJ2-3; possibly TRBD1 for D (5 bases). The CDR3 totals 13 residues. Germline V gene sequence: CDR1 SNHLY, CDR2 FYNNEI. V was cut by 6 bases and J by 5 bases, with 12 bases left in between. CDR3 bases: TGTGCCAGCAGGGACACCTCGGGAGATACGCAGTATTTT. It is translated as CASRDTSGDTQYF.

The chain uses TRBV18 and TRBJ2-7, with 9 nucleotides matching TRBD1. The CDR3 covers 17 residues. V lost 4 bases and J lost 2; bases outside the gene matches: 12. Germline CDR1 KGHSH, CDR2 LQKENI. The CDR3 DNA sequence: TGTGCCAGCTCACGCGGAGTCGGGACAGGGACCCCCTACGAGCAGTACTTC. It translates to CASSRGVGTGTPYEQYF.

V usage is TRBV18 and J usage is TRBJ2-7, with D possibly matching TRBD1 (6 bases). This CDR3 region has 18 residues. V shed 3 bases and J shed 5 bases, with 26 bases lying between them. Germline-derived CDR1 and CDR2 are KGHSH and LQKENI. The CDR3 loop is CASSPTPITGQLGHEQYF. In DNA, the CDR3 is TGTGCCAGCTCACCCACCCCGATTACAGGGCAACTGGGACACGAGCAGTACTTC.

This clone was counted once. V gene TRBV7-2 combines with J gene TRBJ2-5; possibly TRBD2 for D (5 bases). CDR3 length: 14 amino acids. The germline V gene encodes CDR1 SGHTA and CDR2 FQGNSA. Between the trimmed V and J ends, which lost 4 bases and 5 bases, there was a span of 14 bases. CDR3 DNA sequence: TGTGCCAGCAGCTCGCCTTACCGGAGGGAGACCCAGTACTTC. Translation gives CASSSPYRRETQYF.

The chain links TRBV10-1 to TRBJ2-1; the match to TRBD2 covers 8 bases. The germline V gene encodes CDR1 WNHNN and CDR2 SYGVQD (reference sequence). This CDR3 spans 19 amino acids. Trimming removed 3 bases from V and 0 bases from J; junction bases left unmatched: 13. The CDR3 nucleotides are TGCGCCAGCAGTGACCAGACTAGCGACATGTTAAGCTCCTACAATGAGCAGTTCTTC. This codes for CASSDQTSDMLSSYNEQFF.

J is TRBJ2-4 and V is TRBV6-5, with a tentative D call TRBD2 (5 bases). The CDR3 totals 12 residues. Germline loops: CDR1 MNHEY, CDR2 SVGAGI. The V end lost 5 bases, the J end lost 6 bases, and 8 bases lay between the germline ends. The CDR3 DNA follows: TGTGCCAGCAGTCGGGATAGAAACATTCAGTACTTC. Amino acid sequence: CASSRDRNIQYF.

This clone was detected only a few times. The V and J genes are TRBV7-2 and TRBJ1-5; 7 nucleotides align to TRBD1. The V and J ends lost 2 bases and 5 bases, in that order; junction bases with no gene match: 3. The CDR3 has 14 amino acids. The germline CDR1 and CDR2 sequences are SGHTA and FQGNSA. CDR3 loop: CASSLRQGDQPQHF. The CDR3 nucleotides read TGTGCCAGCAGCTTAAGGCAGGGGGATCAGCCCCAGCATTTT.

The rearrangement uses TRBV7-9 and TRBJ1-3, with a possible D match to TRBD1 (5 bases). V lost 2 bases and J 3 bases, leaving 11 bases between the germline ends. Germline CDR1 is SEHNR and CDR2 is FQNEAQ (reference sequence). The CDR3 is 15 amino acids. This CDR3 is CASSLNPQGGNTIYF. The DNA of the CDR3 is TGTGCCAGCAGCTTAAACCCGCAGGGTGGAAACACCATATATTTT.

The CDR3 DNA sequence: TGTGCCAGCAGCGTAGGAGCAAGCGGGAGAGCCACAGATACGCAGTATTTT. This codes for CASSVGASGRATDTQYF. The chain joins TRBV9 to TRBJ2-3; 8 nucleotides line up with TRBD2. This CDR3 has 17 residues. Germline-derived CDR1 and CDR2 are SGDLS and YYNGEE. Germline trimming cut 0 bases from V and 2 bases from J; bases unmatched to any gene: 8.

This chain joins TRBV12-2 and TRBJ2-4; the D call in the table, TRBD1, was not verified against the DNA. TRBV12-2 is marked as a pseudogene. The CDR3 extends over 17 amino acids. CDR3 bases: TGTGCAAGTCGCCTACGAGTGATCAGGGGGGCCAAAAACATTCAGTACTTC. Translation gives CASRLRVIRGAKNIQYF.

The J gene is TRBJ2-2, the V gene TRBV28; unclear D gene. This CDR3 has 12 amino acids. V lost 6 bases and J lost 7, with 9 bases in between. CDR1 and CDR2 from the germline V gene are MDHEN and SYDVKM. The CDR3 sequence: CASSRGYGELFF. CDR3 nucleotides: TGTGCCAGCAGCCGCGGCTACGGGGAGCTGTTTTTT.

V is TRBV28 and J is TRBJ1-1; 7 bases agree with TRBD1. J gave up 0 bases and V 6 bases, and 7 bases lay outside the gene matches. The CDR3 totals 15 residues. Germline loops: CDR1 MDHEN, CDR2 SYDVKM. CDR3 region: CASRQGQLMNTEAFF. The CDR3 nucleotides are TGTGCCAGCAGGCAGGGACAGCTCATGAACACTGAAGCTTTCTTT.

V and J are TRBV7-6 and TRBJ2-2; 7 bases line up with TRBD2. CDR1 and CDR2 (germline): SGHVS, FNYEAQ. This CDR3 is built from 17 residues. Losses at the gene ends were 1 base for V and 0 bases for J; bases not matched to a gene: 5. Here the CDR3 DNA reads TGTGCCAGCAGCTTAGTTTACAGCGGGACGAACACCGGGGAGCTGTTTTTT. This translates into CASSLVYSGTNTGELFF.

The chain has TRBV7-9 and TRBJ2-2; no reliable D call. CDR1 is SEHNR, CDR2 FQNEAQ, per germline (reference sequence). The CDR3 is 14 residues long. V lost 0 bases, J lost 4 bases, and 6 bases lay in between. The CDR3: CASSLASRTGELFF. DNA of the CDR3: TGTGCCAGCAGCTTAGCCAGTCGCACCGGGGAGCTGTTTTTT.